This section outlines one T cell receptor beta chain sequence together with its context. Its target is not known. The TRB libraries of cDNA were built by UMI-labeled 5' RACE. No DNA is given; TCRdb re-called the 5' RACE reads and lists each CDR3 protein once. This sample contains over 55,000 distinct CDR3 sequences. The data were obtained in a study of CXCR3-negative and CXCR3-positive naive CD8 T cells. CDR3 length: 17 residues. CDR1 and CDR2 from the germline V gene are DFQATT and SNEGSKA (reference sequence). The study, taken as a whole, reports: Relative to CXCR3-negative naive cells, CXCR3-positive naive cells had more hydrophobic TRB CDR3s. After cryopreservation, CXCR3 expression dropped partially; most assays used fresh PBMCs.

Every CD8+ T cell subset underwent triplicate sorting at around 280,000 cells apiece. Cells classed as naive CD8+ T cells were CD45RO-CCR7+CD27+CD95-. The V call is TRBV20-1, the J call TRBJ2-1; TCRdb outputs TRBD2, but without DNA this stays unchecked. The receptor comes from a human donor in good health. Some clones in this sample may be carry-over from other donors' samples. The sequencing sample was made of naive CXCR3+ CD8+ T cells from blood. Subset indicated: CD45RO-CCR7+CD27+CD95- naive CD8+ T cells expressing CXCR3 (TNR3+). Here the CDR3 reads CSAPAKGLAGVYNEQFF.